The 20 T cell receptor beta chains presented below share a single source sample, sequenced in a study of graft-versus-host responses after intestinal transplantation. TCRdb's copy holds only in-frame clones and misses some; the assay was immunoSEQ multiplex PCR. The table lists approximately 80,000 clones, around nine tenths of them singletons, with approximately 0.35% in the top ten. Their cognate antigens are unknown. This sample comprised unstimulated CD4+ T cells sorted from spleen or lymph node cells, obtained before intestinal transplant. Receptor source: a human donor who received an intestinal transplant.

CDR3 protein: CASSLLPRDFSGANVLTF. CDR3 in DNA: TGTGCCAGCAGCTTACTTCCCAGGGACTTCTCTGGGGCCAACGTCCTGACTTTC. The chain couples TRBV7-6 to TRBJ2-6; possible D gene TRBD2, 6 bases. Trimming removed 2 bases from V and 0 bases from J, with 14 bases in between. The germline V gene encodes CDR1 SGHVS and CDR2 FNYEAQ. The CDR3 consists of 18 residues.

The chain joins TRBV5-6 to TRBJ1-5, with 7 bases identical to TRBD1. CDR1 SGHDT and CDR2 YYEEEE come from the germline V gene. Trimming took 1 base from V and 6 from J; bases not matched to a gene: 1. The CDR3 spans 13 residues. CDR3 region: CASSLRGRQPQHF. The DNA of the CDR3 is TGTGCCAGCAGCTTGAGGGGGCGTCAGCCCCAGCATTTT.

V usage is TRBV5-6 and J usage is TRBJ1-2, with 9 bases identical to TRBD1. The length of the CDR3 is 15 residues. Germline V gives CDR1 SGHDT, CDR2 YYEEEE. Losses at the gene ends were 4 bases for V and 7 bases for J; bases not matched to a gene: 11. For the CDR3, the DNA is TGTGCCAGCAGCCATCCGGGACAGGGAGTAGGTGGCTACACCTTC. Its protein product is CASSHPGQGVGGYTF.

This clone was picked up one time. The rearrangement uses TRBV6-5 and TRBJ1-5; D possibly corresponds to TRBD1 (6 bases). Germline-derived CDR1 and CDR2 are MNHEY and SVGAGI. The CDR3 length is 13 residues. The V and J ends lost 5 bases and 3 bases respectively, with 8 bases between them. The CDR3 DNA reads TGTGCCAGCAGTCGACAGGCCAATCAGCCCCAGCATTTT. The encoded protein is CASSRQANQPQHF.

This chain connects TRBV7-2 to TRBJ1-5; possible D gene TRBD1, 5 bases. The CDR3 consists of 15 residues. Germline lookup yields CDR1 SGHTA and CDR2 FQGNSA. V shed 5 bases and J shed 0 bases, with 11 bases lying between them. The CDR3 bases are TGTGCCAGCAGCATCGTAGGGGATAGCAATCAGCCCCAGCATTTT. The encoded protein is CASSIVGDSNQPQHF.

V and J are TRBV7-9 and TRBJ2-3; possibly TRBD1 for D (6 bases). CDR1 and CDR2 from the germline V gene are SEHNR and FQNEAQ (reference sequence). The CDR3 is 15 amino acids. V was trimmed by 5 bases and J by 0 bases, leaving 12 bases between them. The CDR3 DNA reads TGTGCCAGCAGCCCAAGGACAGTTAGCACAGATACGCAGTATTTT. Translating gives CASSPRTVSTDTQYF.

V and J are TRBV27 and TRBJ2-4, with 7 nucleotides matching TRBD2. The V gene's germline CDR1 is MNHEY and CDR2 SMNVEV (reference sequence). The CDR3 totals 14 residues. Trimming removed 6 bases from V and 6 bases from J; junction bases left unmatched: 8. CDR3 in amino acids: CASSGLGGGNIQYF. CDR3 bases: TGTGCCAGCAGCGGACTAGGCGGGGGAAACATTCAGTACTTC.

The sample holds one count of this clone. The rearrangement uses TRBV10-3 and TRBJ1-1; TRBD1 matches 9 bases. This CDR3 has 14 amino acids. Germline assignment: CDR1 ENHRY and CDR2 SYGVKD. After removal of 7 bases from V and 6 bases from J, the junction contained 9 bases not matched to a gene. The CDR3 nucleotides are TGTGCCATCACTCCCGGGACAGGGACTTCTGAAGCTTTCTTT. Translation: CAITPGTGTSEAFF.

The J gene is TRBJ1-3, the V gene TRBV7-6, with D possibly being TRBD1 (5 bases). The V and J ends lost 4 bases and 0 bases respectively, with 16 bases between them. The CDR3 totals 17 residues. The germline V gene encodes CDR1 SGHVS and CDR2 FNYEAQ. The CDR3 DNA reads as TGTGCCAGCAGCTCCCCCCTGACAGCGCGCTCTGGAAACACCATATATTTT. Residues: CASSSPLTARSGNTIYF.

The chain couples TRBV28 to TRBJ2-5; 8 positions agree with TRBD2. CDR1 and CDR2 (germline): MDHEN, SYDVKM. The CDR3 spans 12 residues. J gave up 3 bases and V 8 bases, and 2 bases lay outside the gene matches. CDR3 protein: CASGTSEETQYF. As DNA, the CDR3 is TGTGCCAGCGGGACTAGTGAAGAGACCCAGTACTTC.

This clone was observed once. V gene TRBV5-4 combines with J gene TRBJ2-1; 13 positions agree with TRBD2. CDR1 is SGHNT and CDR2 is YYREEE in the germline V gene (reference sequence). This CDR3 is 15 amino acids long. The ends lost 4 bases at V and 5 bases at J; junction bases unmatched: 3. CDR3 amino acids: CASSRGLAGHNEQFF. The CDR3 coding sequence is TGTGCCAGCAGCCGGGGACTAGCGGGACACAATGAGCAGTTCTTC.

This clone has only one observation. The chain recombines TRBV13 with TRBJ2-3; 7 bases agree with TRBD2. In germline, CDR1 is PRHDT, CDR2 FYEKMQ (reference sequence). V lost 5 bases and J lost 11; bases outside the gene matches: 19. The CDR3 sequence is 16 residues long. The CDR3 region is CASSPWAAGDGVRQYF. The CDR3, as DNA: TGTGCCAGCAGCCCATGGGCTGCGGGAGACGGGGTACGGCAGTATTTT.

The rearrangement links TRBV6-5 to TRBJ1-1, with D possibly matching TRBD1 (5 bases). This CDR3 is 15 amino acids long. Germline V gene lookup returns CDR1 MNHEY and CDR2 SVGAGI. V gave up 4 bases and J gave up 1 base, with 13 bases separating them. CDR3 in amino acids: CASSSTDNRNTEAFF. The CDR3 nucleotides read TGTGCCAGCAGTTCGACAGACAACCGGAACACTGAAGCTTTCTTT.

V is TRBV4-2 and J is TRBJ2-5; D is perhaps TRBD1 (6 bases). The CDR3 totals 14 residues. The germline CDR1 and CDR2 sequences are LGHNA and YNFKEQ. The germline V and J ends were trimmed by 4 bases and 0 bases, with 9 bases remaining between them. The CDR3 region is CASSRDTYQETQYF. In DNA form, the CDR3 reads TGTGCCAGCAGCCGGGACACGTACCAAGAGACCCAGTACTTC.

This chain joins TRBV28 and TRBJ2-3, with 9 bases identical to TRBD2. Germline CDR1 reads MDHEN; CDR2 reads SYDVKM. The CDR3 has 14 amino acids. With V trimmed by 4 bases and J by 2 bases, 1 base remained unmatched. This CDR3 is CASSSSGNTDTQYF. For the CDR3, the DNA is TGTGCCAGCAGTTCTAGCGGGAACACAGATACGCAGTATTTT.

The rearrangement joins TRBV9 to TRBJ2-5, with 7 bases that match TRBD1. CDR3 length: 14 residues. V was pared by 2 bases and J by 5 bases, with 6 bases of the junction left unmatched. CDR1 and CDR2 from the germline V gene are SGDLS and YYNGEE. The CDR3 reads CASSVTGRGETQYF. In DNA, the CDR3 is TGTGCCAGCAGCGTGACAGGGAGAGGGGAGACCCAGTACTTC. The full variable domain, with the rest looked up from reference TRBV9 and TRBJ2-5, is DSGVTQTPKHLITATGQRVTLRCSPRSGDLSVYWYQQSLDQGLQFLIQYYNGEERAKGNILERFSAQQFPDLHSELNLSSLELGDSALYFCASSVTGRGETQYFGPGTRLLVL.

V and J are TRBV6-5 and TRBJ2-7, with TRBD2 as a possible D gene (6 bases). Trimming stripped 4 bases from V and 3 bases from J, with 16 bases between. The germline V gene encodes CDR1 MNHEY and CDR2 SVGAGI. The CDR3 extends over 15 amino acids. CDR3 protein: CASSSLGTGVYEQYF. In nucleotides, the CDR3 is TGTGCCAGCAGTTCCCTGGGGACGGGGGTCTACGAGCAGTACTTC.

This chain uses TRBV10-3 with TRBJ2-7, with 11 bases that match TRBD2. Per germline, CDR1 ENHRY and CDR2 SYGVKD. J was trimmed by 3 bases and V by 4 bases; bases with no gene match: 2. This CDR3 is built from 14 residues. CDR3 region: CAISVGTSGYEQYF. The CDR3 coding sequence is TGTGCCATCAGTGTGGGGACTAGCGGCTACGAGCAGTACTTC.

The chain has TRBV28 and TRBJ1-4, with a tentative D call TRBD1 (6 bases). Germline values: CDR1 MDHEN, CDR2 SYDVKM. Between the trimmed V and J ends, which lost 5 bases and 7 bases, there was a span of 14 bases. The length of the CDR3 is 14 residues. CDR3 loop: CASSTVGRGEKLFF. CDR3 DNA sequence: TGTGCCAGCAGTACAGTCGGCAGGGGTGAAAAACTGTTTTTT.

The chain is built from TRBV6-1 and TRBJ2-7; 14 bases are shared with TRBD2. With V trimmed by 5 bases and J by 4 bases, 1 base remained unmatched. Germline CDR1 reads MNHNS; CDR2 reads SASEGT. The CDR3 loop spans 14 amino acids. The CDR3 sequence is CASSRTSGGYEQYF. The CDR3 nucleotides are TGTGCCAGCAGTAGGACTAGCGGGGGGTACGAGCAGTACTTC.